These 10 T cell receptor beta chains originate from one sample sequenced in a study of control samples from healthy donors and cancer patients. Method: immunoSEQ multiplex PCR; TCRdb's copy keeps in-frame clones and lacks some. Of 150,000 to 200,000 clones listed, 96% are singletons. Sequencing used blood. Receptor source: a woman in her twenties or thirties in good health.

Note on this clone: This CDR3 is also generated by other DNA sequences in the sample. This chain uses TRBV9 with TRBJ2-3; the D is unclear. Germline CDR1 is SGDLS and CDR2 is YYNGEE. The CDR3 consists of 12 residues. V lost 3 bases and J 4 bases, leaving 6 bases between the germline ends. The CDR3 protein is CASSALADTQYF. CDR3 DNA: TGTGCCAGCAGCGCCCTTGCAGATACGCAGTATTTT.

This chain joins TRBV21-1 and TRBJ2-2; TRBD1 was called by the table and not checked on the DNA. TRBV21-1 is designated a pseudogene. The CDR3 covers 17 residues. The CDR3 is CASRPGGTGVFPGELFF. In DNA form, the CDR3 reads TGTGCCAGCAGACCCGGTGGGACAGGCGTTTTCCCCGGGGAGCTGTTTTTT.

The rearrangement uses TRBV28 and TRBJ1-5, with TRBD1 as a possible D gene (5 bases). This CDR3 has 15 amino acids. Germline assignment: CDR1 MDHEN and CDR2 SYDVKM. V dropped 5 bases and J dropped 4 bases, with 15 bases sitting between them. DNA of the CDR3: TGTGCCAGCAGTCCAGGAGGGGCGGGTAATCAGCCCCAGCATTTT. This codes for CASSPGGAGNQPQHF.

This chain uses TRBV28 with TRBJ2-3; no clear D. The CDR3 covers 14 residues. V was trimmed by 3 bases and J by 4 bases, leaving 11 bases between them. Germline values: CDR1 MDHEN, CDR2 SYDVKM. The DNA of the CDR3 is TGTGCCAGCAGTTTTAACTACCCCCCAGATACGCAGTATTTT. As protein: CASSFNYPPDTQYF.

The chain couples TRBV15 to TRBJ1-1, with D unresolved. V was cut by 1 base and J by 5 bases, with 11 bases left in between. The CDR3 runs 14 residues. Germline V gene lookup returns CDR1 LNHNV and CDR2 YYDKDF (reference sequence). CDR3 loop: CATSRVGLGTEAFF. CDR3 DNA sequence: TGTGCCACCAGCAGAGTGGGGTTGGGTACTGAAGCTTTCTTT.

About this clone itself: The sample holds other DNA sequences that translate to the same CDR3. The genes are TRBV6-5 and TRBJ1-5, with unresolved D. The CDR3 sequence is 13 residues long. The germline V and J ends were trimmed by 5 bases and 2 bases, with 7 bases remaining between them. Germline lookup yields CDR1 MNHEY and CDR2 SVGAGI. The CDR3 spells CASSRGGNQPQHF. As DNA, the CDR3 is TGTGCCAGCAGTCGGGGAGGCAATCAGCCCCAGCATTTT.

The chain uses TRBV3-1 (or the pseudogene TRBV3-2) and TRBJ2-1, with 8 bases aligning to TRBD2. In germline, CDR1 is LGHDT, CDR2 YNNKEL (reference sequence). The V segment lost 4 bases and the J segment 7 bases; nucleotides outside the gene matches: 9. The CDR3 has 15 amino acids. The CDR3 is CASSPPGLARNEQFF. The CDR3, as DNA: TGTGCCAGCAGCCCCCCTGGACTAGCTCGGAATGAGCAGTTCTTC.

The sample holds one count of this clone. The V and J genes are TRBV5-1 and TRBJ1-2, with unresolved D. Germline V lookup: CDR1 SGHRS, CDR2 YFSETQ. Trimming took off 4 bases at V and 8 bases at J, with 9 bases between the two ends. The CDR3 contains 11 residues. The DNA for the CDR3 is TGCGCCAGCAGCCTGGATGGGGGCTACACCTTC. It yields the protein CASSLDGGYTF.

The CDR3 DNA reads TGTGCCAGCAGCGAGGGACTAGCGGGAGTGAACGAGCAGTACTTC. The encoded protein is CASSEGLAGVNEQYF. The rearrangement joins TRBV2 to TRBJ2-7, with TRBD2 identical over 14 bases. CDR1 is SNHLY, CDR2 FYNNEI, per germline. The CDR3 covers 15 residues. The ends lost 6 bases at V and 5 bases at J; junction bases unmatched: 6.

The rearrangement joins TRBV5-1 to TRBJ1-5, with D possibly TRBD1 on 6 matching bases. CDR1 and CDR2 from the germline V gene are SGHRS and YFSETQ. The CDR3 length is 15 residues. V was trimmed by 1 base and J by 3 bases, leaving 11 bases between them. CDR3 DNA sequence: TGCGCCAGCAGCTTGACAGGGAGCTTCAATCAGCCCCAGCATTTT. Its translation: CASSLTGSFNQPQHF.